The source of this T cell receptor beta chain is a study of CD8+ T cells in alopecia areata. Deletions cut 4 bases from V and 1 base from J, with 6 bases between. The CDR3 consists of 12 residues. Germline V CDR1 and CDR2: SQVTM, ANQGSEA. Sorted out of PBMCs were CD4+ T cells and CD8+ T cells. The study, taken as a whole, reports: Sequence data from scalp samples additionally include resident alphabeta T cells of normal skin. Mice showed clearer TCR sharing than patients did, a gap that was possibly HLA-related. Across lesional scalp, and particularly alopecia totalis/universalis, clonality surpassed that of normal scalp.

This clone was seen only a few times. The antigen remains unidentified. It was cDNA, reverse transcribed from extracted RNA, that served as the sequencing template. This table comes from immunoSEQ multiplex PCR, and its TCRdb copy is limited to in-frame clones, with some not included. Counted here are roughly 140,000 clones, approximately 56% occurring once; the ten biggest clones make up about 38%. This clonotype was obtained from a human donor in good health. The sequenced material came from CD8+ T cells sorted from blood. The chain joins TRBV29-1 to TRBJ2-3; D uncertain. The CDR3 DNA follows: TGCAGCGTTGTACTACGCACAGATACGCAGTATTTT. This sequence encodes CSVVLRTDTQYF.